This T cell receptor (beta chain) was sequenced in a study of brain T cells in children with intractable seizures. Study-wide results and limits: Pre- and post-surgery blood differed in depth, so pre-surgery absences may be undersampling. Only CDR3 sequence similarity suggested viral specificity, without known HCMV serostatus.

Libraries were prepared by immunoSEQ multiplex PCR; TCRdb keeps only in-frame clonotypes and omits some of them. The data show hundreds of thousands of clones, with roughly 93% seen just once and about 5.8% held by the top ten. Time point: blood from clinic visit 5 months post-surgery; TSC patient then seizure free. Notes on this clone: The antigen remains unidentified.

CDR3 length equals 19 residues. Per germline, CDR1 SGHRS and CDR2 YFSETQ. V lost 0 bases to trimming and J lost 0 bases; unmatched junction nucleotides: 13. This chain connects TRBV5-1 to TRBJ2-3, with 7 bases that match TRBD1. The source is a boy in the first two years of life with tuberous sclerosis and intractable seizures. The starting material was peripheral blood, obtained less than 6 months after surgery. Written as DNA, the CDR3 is TGCGCCAGCAGCTTGGCATTGGGCCCGACAGGGAAGAGCACAGATACGCAGTATTTT. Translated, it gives CASSLALGPTGKSTDTQYF.